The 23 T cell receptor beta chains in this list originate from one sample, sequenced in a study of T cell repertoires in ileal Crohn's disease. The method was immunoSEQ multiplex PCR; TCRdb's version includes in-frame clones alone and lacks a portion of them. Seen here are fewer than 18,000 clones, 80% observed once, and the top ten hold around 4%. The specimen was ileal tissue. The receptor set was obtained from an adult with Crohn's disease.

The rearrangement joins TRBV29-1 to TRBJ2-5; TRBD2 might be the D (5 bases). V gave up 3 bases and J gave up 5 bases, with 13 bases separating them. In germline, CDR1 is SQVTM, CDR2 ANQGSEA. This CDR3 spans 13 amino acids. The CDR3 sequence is CSVDQMGGETQYF. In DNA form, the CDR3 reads TGCAGCGTTGACCAAATGGGCGGGGAGACCCAGTACTTC. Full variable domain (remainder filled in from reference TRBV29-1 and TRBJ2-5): SAVISQKPSRDICQRGTSLTIQCQVDSQVTMMFWYRQQPGQSLTLIATANQGSEATYESGFVIDKFPISRPNLTFSTLTVSNMSPEDSSIYLCSVDQMGGETQYFGPGTRLLVL.

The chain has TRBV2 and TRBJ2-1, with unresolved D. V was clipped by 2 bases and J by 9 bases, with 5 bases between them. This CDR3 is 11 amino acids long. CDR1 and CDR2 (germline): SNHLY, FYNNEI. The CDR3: CASSEFGEQFF. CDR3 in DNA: TGTGCCAGCAGTGAATTCGGTGAGCAGTTCTTC.

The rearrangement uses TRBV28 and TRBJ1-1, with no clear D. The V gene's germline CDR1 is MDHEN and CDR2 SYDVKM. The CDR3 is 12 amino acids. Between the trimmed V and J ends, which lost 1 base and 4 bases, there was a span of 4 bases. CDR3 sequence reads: CASSLSGTEAFF. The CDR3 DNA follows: TGTGCCAGCAGTTTATCCGGCACTGAAGCTTTCTTT.

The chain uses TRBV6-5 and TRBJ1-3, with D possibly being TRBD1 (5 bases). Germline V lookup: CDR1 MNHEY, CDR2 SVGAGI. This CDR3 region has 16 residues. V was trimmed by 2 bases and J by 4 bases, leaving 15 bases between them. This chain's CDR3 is CASSYGLPGGGNTIYF. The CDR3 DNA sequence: TGTGCCAGCAGTTACGGACTCCCGGGGGGAGGAAACACCATATATTTT.

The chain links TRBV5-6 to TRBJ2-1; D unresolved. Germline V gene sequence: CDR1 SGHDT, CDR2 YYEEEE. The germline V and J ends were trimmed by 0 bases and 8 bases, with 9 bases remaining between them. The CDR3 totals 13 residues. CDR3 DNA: TGTGCCAGCAGCTTGGGCAGTACGCATGAGCAGTTCTTC. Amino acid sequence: CASSLGSTHEQFF.

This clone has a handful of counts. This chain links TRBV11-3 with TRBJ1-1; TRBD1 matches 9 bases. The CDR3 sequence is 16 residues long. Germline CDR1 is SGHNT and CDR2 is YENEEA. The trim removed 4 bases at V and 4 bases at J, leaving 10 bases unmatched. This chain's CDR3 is CASSSSGQGRSTEAFF. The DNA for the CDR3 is TGTGCCAGCAGCTCGTCGGGACAGGGTCGGAGCACTGAAGCTTTCTTT. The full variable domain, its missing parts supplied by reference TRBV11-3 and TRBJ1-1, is EAGVVQSPRYKIIEKKQPVAFWCNPISGHNTLYWYLQNLGQGPELLIRYENEEAVDDSQLPKDRFSAERLKGVDSTLKIQPAELGDSAVYLCASSSSGQGRSTEAFFGQGTRLTVV.

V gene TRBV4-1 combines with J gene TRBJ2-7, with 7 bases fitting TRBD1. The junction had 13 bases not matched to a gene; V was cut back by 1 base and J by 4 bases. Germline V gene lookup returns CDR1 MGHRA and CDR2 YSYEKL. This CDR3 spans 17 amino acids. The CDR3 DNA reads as TGCGCCAGCAGCCAAGCCCCCCCAGGGACAGTCTTTTACGAGCAGTACTTC. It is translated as CASSQAPPGTVFYEQYF.

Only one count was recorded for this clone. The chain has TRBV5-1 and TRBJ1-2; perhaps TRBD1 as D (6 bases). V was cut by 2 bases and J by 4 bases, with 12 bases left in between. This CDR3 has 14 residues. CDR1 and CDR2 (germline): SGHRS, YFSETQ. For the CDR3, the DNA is TGCGCCAGCAGCTTTGAGGGGGTGGGCTATGGCTACACCTTC. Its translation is CASSFEGVGYGYTF.

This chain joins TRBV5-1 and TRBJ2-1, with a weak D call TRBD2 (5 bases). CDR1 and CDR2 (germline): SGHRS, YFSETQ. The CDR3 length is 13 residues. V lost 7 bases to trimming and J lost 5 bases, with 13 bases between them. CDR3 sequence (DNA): TGCGCCAGCTGGTCGGGGTCCGACAATGAGCAGTTCTTC. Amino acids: CASWSGSDNEQFF.

Here the CDR3 DNA reads TGTGCCATCTTTCTCGCGGGGGGCTACAATGAGCAGTTCTTC. Translated, it gives CAIFLAGGYNEQFF. J is TRBJ2-1 and V is TRBV6-1; 8 nucleotides agree with TRBD2. Germline V CDR1 and CDR2: MNHNS, SASEGT. V lost 10 bases to trimming and J lost 3 bases; unmatched junction nucleotides: 8. The CDR3 length is 14 residues.

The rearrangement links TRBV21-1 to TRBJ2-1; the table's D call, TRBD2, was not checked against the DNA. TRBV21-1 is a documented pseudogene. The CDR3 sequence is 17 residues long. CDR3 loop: CASSNPIAGSAYNEQFF. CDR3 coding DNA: TGTGCCAGCAGCAACCCCATAGCGGGATCCGCCTACAATGAGCAGTTCTTC.

The CDR3 sequence: CASSIVAGATSTDTQYF. CDR3 sequence (DNA): TGTGCCAGTAGTATAGTAGCGGGAGCAACTAGCACAGATACGCAGTATTTT. The V gene is TRBV19, the J gene TRBJ2-3, with 9 positions matching TRBD2. In germline, CDR1 is LNHDA, CDR2 SQIVND (reference sequence). CDR3 length equals 17 residues. Losses at the gene ends were 1 base for V and 0 bases for J; bases not matched to a gene: 5.

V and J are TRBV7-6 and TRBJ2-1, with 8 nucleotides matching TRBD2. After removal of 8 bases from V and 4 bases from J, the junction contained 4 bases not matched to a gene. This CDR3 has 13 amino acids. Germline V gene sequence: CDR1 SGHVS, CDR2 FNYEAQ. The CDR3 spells CASPLADYNEQFF. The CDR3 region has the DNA TGTGCCAGCCCACTAGCGGATTACAATGAGCAGTTCTTC.

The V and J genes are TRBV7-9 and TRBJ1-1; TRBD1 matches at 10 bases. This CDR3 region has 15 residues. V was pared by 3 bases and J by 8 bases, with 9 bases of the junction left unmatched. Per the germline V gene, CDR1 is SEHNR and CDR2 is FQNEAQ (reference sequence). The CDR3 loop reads CASSFSRDRGAEAFF. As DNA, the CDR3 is TGTGCCAGCAGCTTTTCCCGGGACAGGGGCGCCGAAGCTTTCTTT.

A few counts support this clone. The CDR3 spells CASSEALVSAFF. CDR3 nucleotide sequence: TGTGCCAGCAGTGAAGCGCTAGTATCGGCTTTCTTT. The J gene is TRBJ1-1, the V gene TRBV6-1; no firm D call. The CDR3 extends over 12 amino acids. Trimming cost V 0 bases and J 11 bases, with 10 bases left between them. Germline V lookup: CDR1 MNHNS, CDR2 SASEGT.

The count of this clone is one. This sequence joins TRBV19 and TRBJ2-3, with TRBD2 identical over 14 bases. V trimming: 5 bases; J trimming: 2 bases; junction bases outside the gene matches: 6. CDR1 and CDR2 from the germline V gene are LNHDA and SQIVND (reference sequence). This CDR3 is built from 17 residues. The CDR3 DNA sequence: TGTGCCAGTAGTGCCCGGGGACTAGCGGGGGTCACAGATACGCAGTATTTT. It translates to CASSARGLAGVTDTQYF.

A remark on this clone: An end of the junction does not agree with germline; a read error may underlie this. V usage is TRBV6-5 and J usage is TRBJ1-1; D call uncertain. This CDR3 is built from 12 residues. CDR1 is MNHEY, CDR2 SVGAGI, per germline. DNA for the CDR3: TGTGCCAGCAGCTTCCAGAACGCTGAAGCTTTCTTT. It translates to CASSFQNAEAFF.

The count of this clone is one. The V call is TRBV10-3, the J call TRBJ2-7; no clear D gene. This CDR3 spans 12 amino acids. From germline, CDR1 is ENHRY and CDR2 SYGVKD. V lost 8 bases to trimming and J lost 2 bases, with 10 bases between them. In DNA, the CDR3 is TGTGCCATCGGGCAGGCTGCCTACGAGCAGTACTTC. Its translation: CAIGQAAYEQYF.

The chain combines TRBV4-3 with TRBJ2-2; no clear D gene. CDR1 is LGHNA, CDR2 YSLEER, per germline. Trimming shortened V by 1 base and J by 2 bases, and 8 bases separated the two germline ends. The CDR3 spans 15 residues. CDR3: CASSQATVNTGELFF. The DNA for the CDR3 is TGCGCCAGCAGCCAAGCGACTGTAAACACCGGGGAGCTGTTTTTT.

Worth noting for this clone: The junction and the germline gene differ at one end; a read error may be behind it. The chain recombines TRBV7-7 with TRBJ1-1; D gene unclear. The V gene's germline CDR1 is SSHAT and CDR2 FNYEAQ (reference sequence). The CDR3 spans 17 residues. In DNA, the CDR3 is TGTGCTAGCAGCACTTACAGTACCCAAAGAATGAACACTGAAGCTTTCTTT. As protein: CASSTYSTQRMNTEAFF.

The CDR3 nucleotides read TGTGCCAGCAGCTCGACTAGCGGGGTCCCCACAGATACGCAGTATTTT. Translation gives CASSSTSGVPTDTQYF. The chain carries TRBV7-2 and TRBJ2-3; 11 nucleotides line up with TRBD2. The CDR3 runs 16 residues. Germline CDR1 reads SGHTA; CDR2 reads FQGNSA. The J segment lost 2 bases and the V segment lost 4 bases, leaving 5 bases of the junction unmatched.

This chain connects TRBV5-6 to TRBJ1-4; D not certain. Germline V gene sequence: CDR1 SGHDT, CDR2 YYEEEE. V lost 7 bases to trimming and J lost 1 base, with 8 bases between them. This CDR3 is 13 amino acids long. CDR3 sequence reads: CASGRGTNEKLFF. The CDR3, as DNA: TGTGCCAGCGGACGGGGAACTAATGAAAAACTGTTTTTT.

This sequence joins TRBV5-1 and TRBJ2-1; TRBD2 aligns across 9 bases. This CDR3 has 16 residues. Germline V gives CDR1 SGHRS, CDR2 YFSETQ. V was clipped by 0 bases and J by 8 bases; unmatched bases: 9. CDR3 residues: CASSLDGRGGKDEQFF. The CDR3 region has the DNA TGCGCCAGCAGCTTGGACGGGCGGGGGGGCAAGGATGAGCAGTTCTTC.